This TCR beta chain was retrieved from a study of blood T cell repertoires in COVID-19. Study summary: PBMCs, B-cell-depleted T cells, or T cells provided the cDNA or gDNA that made up the material.

V was pared by 6 bases and J by 6 bases, with 10 bases of the junction left unmatched. Germline loops: CDR1 MNHEY, CDR2 SMNVEV (reference sequence). The CDR3 runs to 16 residues. Some clones are missing from TCRdb's copy, which holds only in-frame ones; the method was immunoSEQ multiplex PCR. The table records about 77,000 clones, 90% of them present only once. The chain carries TRBV27 and TRBJ2-2; TRBD1 matches 10 bases. Sequencing was done on a sample of peripheral blood. The sequence was obtained from a woman older than 75 with active or convalescent COVID-19. This CDR3 is CASSPEGQGYAGELFF. For the CDR3, the DNA is TGTGCCAGCAGCCCAGAGGGACAGGGGTACGCCGGGGAGCTGTTTTTT.